Each of the 5 T cell receptor beta chains below was sequenced from the same sample in a study of cytomegalovirus exposure and HLA in healthy donors. The PCR had 60 Vbeta and 13 Jbeta primers. Using immunoSEQ multiplex PCR, the repertoire was profiled, and TCRdb retains in-frame clones only, with some absent. The sample totals 130,000 or so clones. Sequenced: PBMCs. Receptors originate from a woman aged 55-75 years in good health and CMV-seronegative.

The chain recombines TRBV4-1 with TRBJ1-2; 8 bases fit TRBD1. The junction had 7 bases not matched to a gene; V was cut back by 0 bases and J by 4 bases. CDR3 size: 16 residues. The germline CDR1 and CDR2 sequences are MGHRA and YSYEKL. For the CDR3, the DNA is TGCGCCAGCAGCCAAGATTTGAACAGGGGGAGCTATGGCTACACCTTC. Its translation: CASSQDLNRGSYGYTF.

The gene calls are TRBV10-2 and TRBJ1-1; 7 positions agree with TRBD1. With V trimmed by 8 bases and J by 1 base, 4 bases remained unmatched. This CDR3 contains 13 residues. The germline gives CDR1 WSHSY, CDR2 SAAADI. CDR3 sequence: CASGRQGNTEAFF. CDR3 DNA sequence: TGCGCCAGCGGAAGACAGGGGAACACTGAAGCTTTCTTT.

V gene TRBV6-4 combines with J gene TRBJ2-6; no clear D gene. The CDR3 is 15 amino acids. CDR1 MRHNA and CDR2 SNTAGT come from the germline V gene. V gave up 8 bases and J gave up 0 bases, with 11 bases separating them. The CDR3 bases are TGTGCCAGCGCGTTCGATGGCTCTGGGGCCAACGTCCTGACTTTC. It encodes CASAFDGSGANVLTF.

The chain uses TRBV6-5 and TRBJ1-5, with unresolved D. There are 13 residues in the CDR3. V gave up 5 bases and J gave up 7 bases, with 12 bases separating them. Germline CDR1 is MNHEY and CDR2 is SVGAGI. The CDR3 sequence: CASSDMGGQPQHF. Here the CDR3 DNA reads TGTGCCAGCAGTGACATGGGCGGGCAGCCCCAGCATTTT.

This chain uses TRBV2 with TRBJ2-5, with D perhaps TRBD1 (6 bases). With 7 bases removed from V and 5 bases from J, the gap between germline ends came to 11 bases. CDR1 and CDR2 from the germline V gene are SNHLY and FYNNEI. The CDR3 contains 12 residues. As DNA, the CDR3 is TGTGCCAGCAACAGGGATAAGGAGACCCAGTACTTC. Its protein product is CASNRDKETQYF. The whole variable domain, filled in from reference TRBV2 and TRBJ2-5, reads EPEVTQTPSHQVTQMGQEVILRCVPISNHLYFYWYRQILGQKVEFLVSFYNNEISEKSEIFDDQFSVERPDGSNFTLKIRSTKLEDSAMYFCASNRDKETQYFGPGTRLLVL.